This T cell receptor (beta chain) stems from a study of cytomegalovirus exposure and HLA in healthy donors (TCRdb year 2017). For the study in its entirety: An earlier analysis of around 600 of the donors reported 250 to 300 Gb of sequence data and some 120 million unique TCR beta sequences from some 180 million T cells. Of the roughly 420 genotyped donors, over 80% were placed in the genetic ancestry cluster associated with self-reported Caucasian donors. To study patterns of TCR occurrence, a later analysis re-analyzed previously published TCR beta repertoires from around 660 donors and added high-resolution HLA genotyping. A few DR-DQ haplotypes were treated as single units for association and clustering because of strong linkage in the cohort. An earlier analysis of several hundred of the donors applied high-throughput TCR beta sequencing to assess whether each TCR beta V gene segment acted as functional or pseudogenic. All discovery cohort repertoires had been generated on a single sequencing platform. On average, over 200,000 unique TCR beta nucleotide sequences were sequenced per donor among 398 genotyped donors of the cohort, with about 17% of those sequences being non-productive. The study was designed to test whether signatures of past pathogen exposure could be identified by cataloging public T cell receptors. Alongside the repertoire data, information on donor age, sex, ethnicity and CMV serostatus was compiled. Genome-wide SNP genotypes for about 60% of the roughly 670 donors were used in a later genetic analysis, which treated that subset as a discovery cohort. Along with the approximately 700-subject first cohort, a separate validation cohort of around 120 different subjects was used. The study used immunosequencing to profile the T cell repertoires of about 670 subjects and linked those repertoires to cytomegalovirus serostatus. Typing coverage varied by locus: 629-630 donors for A, B, C, DRB1 and DQB1; 522 for DQA1; approximately 570 for DPA1; under 490 for DPB1. The study combined high-throughput TCR immunosequencing, statistical association of individual TCRs with disease status, and machine learning to predict cytomegalovirus infection status. HLA typing covered class I and class II loci at four-digit resolution. Rather than drawing on any new phenotypic data, the later analysis identified candidate immune exposures from TCR beta sequences and the way those sequences occurred across donors. An early release covering some 640 HLA-typed donors comprised about 320 gigabases of sequencing data and around 85 million unique TCR sequences.

Library construction relied on the immunoSEQ multiplex PCR assay. For the multiplex PCR, a mixture combining 60 forward primers for TCR Vbeta segments and 13 reverse primers for TCR Jbeta segments was used. The CDR3 region of rearranged TCR beta genes was amplified from genomic DNA with a multiplex PCR assay. The amplified TCR beta libraries were sequenced on the Illumina HiSeq System as 87-base-pair reads. Turning to the authors' computational methods: A later analysis tallied 75 million to 95 million unique TCR beta chains across the roughly 610 repertoires, and about 10 million of those chains were shared by two or more donors. A nearest-neighbor algorithm error-corrected the raw reads and collapsed the reads into unique sequences, merging closely related sequences to remove PCR and sequencing errors. V, D and J gene segments were assigned by aligning CDR3 sequences to IMGT reference sequences. For a sequence to be retained, a match of at least six nucleotides was required to both a V gene segment and a J gene segment. A rearrangement counted as productive if the CDR3 had no stop codons and remained in frame with V and J, and every other rearrangement counted as non-productive. CDR3 was defined by IMGT convention, running from the second conserved V-encoded cysteine to the conserved J-encoded phenylalanine. In an earlier analysis of around 570 of the donors, sequences lacking an unambiguous match to a single V gene segment were excluded. In an earlier analysis of 587 of the donors, V segments were called functional above 56.7% productive rearrangements and were called segregating when the between-donor standard deviation exceeded 5%. A statistical classification framework was built to diagnose cytomegalovirus status from the catalog of TCR beta chain sequences. In a later analysis, V and J genes were assigned by comparing TCR nucleotide sequences against IMGT/GENE-DB human TR gene sequences. Using the TCRdist pipeline, a later analysis assigned CDR3 sequences along with most-parsimonious VDJ recombination scenarios. In a later analysis, each TCR beta chain was defined by its CDR3 amino acid sequence together with its V-gene family, and reads without a unique V-gene family were excluded. As a way to deal with suspected cross-contamination and a sequencing artifact, a later analysis dropped nearly 600 nucleotide sequences that were highly shared and had low generation probability. A later analysis calculated a clonal expansion index for each public chain from normalized within-repertoire ranks of inferred template counts. In a later analysis, generation probabilities were computed with a VDJ recombination model fitted to out-of-frame rearrangements, and the resulting probabilities were checked against IGoR. In a later analysis, hypergeometric tests were used to score TCR-TCR, TCR-HLA and TCR-CMV co-occurrence, with a repertoire-size bias correction applied to TCR pairs. A later analysis estimated false discovery rates by permuting HLA or CMV assignments 20 times. A later analysis grouped co-occurring TCRs with DBSCAN, adding TCRdist sequence similarity when clustering within HLA-allele-positive subsets. Co-occurrence clustering excluded repertoires with fewer than 30,000 or more than 120,000 public chains, plus five with anomalous nucleotide sharing. In TCRdb, the immuneACCESS table is reduced to in-frame sequences with V and J assigned. These tables do not hold every clone; where another copy was compared, an unresolved V gene accounts for under half, and the others remain unexplained. From that table come the V and J calls and clone size; the DNA was used to work out D and trimming. Counted in this sample were about 200,000 clones; under 90% of them appeared once. The ten largest clones represent roughly 0.098% of the sample.

Comment on this clone: Its antigen is still unknown. Base qualities are not recorded, but no much larger clone differs from it by a single base.

The CDR3 numbers 15 residues from cysteine through phenylalanine. The entry retains the CDR3 DNA only, 45 bases that are in frame from base 1. Trimming costs V 0 bases and J 8 bases, and their ends lie 16 bases apart. Per the germline V gene, SGHTA is the CDR1 and FQGNSA is the CDR2. The cohort was made up of hundreds of healthy bone marrow donors. At the time of sampling, every cohort member was nominally healthy, though immune exposures that went unrecorded were likely present. The donor tested CMV seronegative, placing the donor among the roughly 400 seronegative members of the cohort. Each donor provided a peripheral blood sample, and peripheral blood mononuclear cells were used for TCR beta sequencing. Genomic DNA was extracted from the blood cell samples with the Qiagen DNeasy Blood Extraction Kit. Overall results and qualifications from the work: Across donors, most TCR sequences were observed very rarely, whereas some public TCRs were present in many individuals. A further reported finding was that TCR beta sequences accurately predicted the HLA-A and HLA-B alleles for most subjects in the first cohort. The presence/absence analyses assumed that sequencing depth was roughly uniform across donors, and that assumption may not be true. The classifier was reported to diagnose cytomegalovirus status with high specificity and sensitivity in both the original and validation cohorts. A cluster of highly shared sequence variants was judged likely to represent a technical artifact of the sequencing pipeline. In a later analysis, TCR association rates were found to vary across HLA loci, with the most associated TCRs seen for DRB1 alleles and the fewest for HLA-C alleles. V-gene and J-gene trimming of TCR beta chains was associated with a missense DCLRE1C variant in a later genetic analysis, and the association was replicated in an independent cohort. HLA typing was unavailable for some donors at each locus, so association tests used only the typed subset. According to a later genetic analysis, donors in an Asian-associated ancestry cluster had fewer N-insertions in productive TCRs than the approximately 700-donor mean. Specific HLA alleles were associated with some 15,000 TCR beta sequences at a false discovery rate of 0.05 in a later analysis. In this cohort, only TCR beta chains were sequenced, and detectable features were limited by the absence of alpha or paired-chain data. The only immune exposure information available for the cohort was CMV serostatus. Correlated functional status among segregating V segments might be attributable to linkage disequilibrium, but an unknown experimental factor could not be ruled out. A later analysis found that HLA-associated TCR beta chains were more clonally expanded and had lower generation probabilities than equally common non-associated chains. In vitro tests confirmed that a few of the cytomegalovirus-associated TCR beta chains recognize cytomegalovirus antigens. In the study, approximately 160 TCR beta chains were listed as associated with cytomegalovirus. Because the 87-base-pair reads could not distinguish some IMGT-functional V segments, including TRBV6-2 and TRBV6-3, those segments were excluded. A later analysis reported that several top co-occurrence clusters appeared linked to parvovirus B19, influenza, CMV and Epstein-Barr virus. It was suggested by the authors that the approach could potentially be generalized to other disease states and immunological phenotypes. Most CMV-associated TCR beta chains appeared to be HLA-restricted in a later analysis, and the HLA associations seemed to be driven largely by CMV exposure. Assigning TCR associations to individual alleles was difficult when HLA alleles, especially DR and DQ, strongly co-occurred. In an earlier analysis of fewer than 750 of the donors, most TCR beta V segments were observed in productive rearrangements about 87% or about 30% of the time, broadly matching IMGT annotations. Because counts were too low, roughly 17 rarely observed V segments, including chromosome 9 orphons, were left out of the earlier analysis of several hundred of the donors.

This TCR derives from a boy aged 2 to 10 in good health and CMV-seronegative. The material sequenced was PBMCs. Recombination linked TRBV7-2 to TRBJ1-2; the D gene identity is not certain. The nucleotides read TGTGCCAGCAGCTTAGCGGTGTGGGGAGGGAAGGGCTACACCTTC. The resulting protein is CASSLAVWGGKGYTF.